The 3 T cell receptor beta chains given below trace back to one sample, sequenced in a study of control samples from healthy donors and cancer patients. Some clones are missing from TCRdb's copy, which holds only in-frame ones; the method was immunoSEQ multiplex PCR. Here the sample spans roughly 220,000 clones, just under 95% being singletons. Sequencing input: blood. All receptors derive from a man aged 45-60 years in good health.

This chain links TRBV6-5 with TRBJ1-1, with D possibly matching TRBD1 (6 bases). The germline CDR1 and CDR2 sequences are MNHEY and SVGAGI. V lost 9 bases, J lost 6 bases, and 20 bases lay in between. The CDR3 spans 14 residues. For the CDR3, the DNA is TGTGCCAGTCGATTGGGGGGCGGGTCAGCTGAAGCTTTCTTT. As protein: CASRLGGGSAEAFF.

This chain uses TRBV5-1 with TRBJ1-2; TRBD1 is a possible D gene (6 bases). Looked up from germline, CDR1 is SGHRS and CDR2 is YFSETQ. The CDR3 length is 14 residues. Trimming took 1 base from V and 6 from J, leaving 13 bases between them. CDR3 amino acids: CASSLSGGFDGYTF. CDR3 bases: TGCGCCAGCAGCTTGTCTGGGGGCTTCGATGGCTACACCTTC.

This chain connects TRBV11-1 to TRBJ2-2; 9 nucleotides align to TRBD1. Germline-derived CDR1 and CDR2 are SGHAT and FQDESV (reference sequence). Unmatched junction bases numbered 8, after V lost 5 bases and J lost 7 bases. The CDR3 contains 15 residues. The CDR3 DNA follows: TGTGCCAGCAGCACAAACAGGGGGCAAGACGGGGAGCTGTTTTTT. Amino acids: CASSTNRGQDGELFF.